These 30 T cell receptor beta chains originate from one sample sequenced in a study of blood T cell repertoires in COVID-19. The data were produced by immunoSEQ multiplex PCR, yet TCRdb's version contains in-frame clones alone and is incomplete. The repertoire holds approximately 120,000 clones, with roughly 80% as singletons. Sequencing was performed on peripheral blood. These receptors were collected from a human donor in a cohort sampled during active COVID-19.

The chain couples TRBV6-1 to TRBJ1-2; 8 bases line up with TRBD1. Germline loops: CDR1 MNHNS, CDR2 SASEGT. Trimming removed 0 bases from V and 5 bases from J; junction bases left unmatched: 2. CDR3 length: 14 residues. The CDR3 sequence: CASSEAGQGYGYTF. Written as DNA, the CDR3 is TGTGCCAGCAGTGAAGCAGGACAGGGTTATGGCTACACCTTC.

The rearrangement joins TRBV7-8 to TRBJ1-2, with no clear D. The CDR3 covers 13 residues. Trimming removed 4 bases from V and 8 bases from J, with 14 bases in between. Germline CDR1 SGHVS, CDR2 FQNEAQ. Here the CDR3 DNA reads TGTGCCAGCAGCTACCAGGACGGGGAAGGCTACACCTTC. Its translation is CASSYQDGEGYTF.

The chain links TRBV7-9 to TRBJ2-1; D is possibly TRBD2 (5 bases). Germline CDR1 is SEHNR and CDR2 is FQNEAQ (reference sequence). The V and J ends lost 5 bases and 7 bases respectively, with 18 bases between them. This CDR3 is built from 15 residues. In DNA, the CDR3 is TGTGCCAGCAGCCTCTTTGGGAGCGAAGCAAATGAGCAGTTCTTC. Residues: CASSLFGSEANEQFF.

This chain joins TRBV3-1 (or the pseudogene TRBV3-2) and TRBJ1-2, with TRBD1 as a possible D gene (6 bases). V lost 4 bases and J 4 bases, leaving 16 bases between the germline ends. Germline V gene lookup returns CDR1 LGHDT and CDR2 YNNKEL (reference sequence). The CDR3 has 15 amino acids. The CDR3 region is CASSRTEQGGYGYTF. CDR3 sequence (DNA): TGTGCCAGCAGCCGGACAGAGCAAGGGGGCTATGGCTACACCTTC.

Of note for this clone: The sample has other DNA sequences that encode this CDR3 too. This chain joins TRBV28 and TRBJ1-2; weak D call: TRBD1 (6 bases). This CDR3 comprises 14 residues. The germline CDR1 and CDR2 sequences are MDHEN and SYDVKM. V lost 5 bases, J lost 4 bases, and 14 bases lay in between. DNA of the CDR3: TGTGCCAGCAGTCCCCTGCAGGGGAGCTATGGCTACACCTTC. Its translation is CASSPLQGSYGYTF.

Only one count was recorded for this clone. The CDR3 region is CASQGQGLGNQPQHF. The CDR3 nucleotides read TGTGCCAGCCAGGGACAGGGGTTGGGCAATCAGCCCCAGCATTTT. The chain uses TRBV2 and TRBJ1-5; TRBD1 aligns across 10 bases. CDR1 SNHLY and CDR2 FYNNEI come from the germline V gene. Losses at the gene ends were 8 bases for V and 2 bases for J; bases not matched to a gene: 6. This CDR3 has 15 residues.

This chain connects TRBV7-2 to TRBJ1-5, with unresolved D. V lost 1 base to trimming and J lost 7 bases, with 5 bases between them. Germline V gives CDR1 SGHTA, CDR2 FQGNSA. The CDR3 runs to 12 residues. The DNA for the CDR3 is TGTGCCAGCAGCTTAGTCGGGCAGCCCCAGCATTTT. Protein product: CASSLVGQPQHF.

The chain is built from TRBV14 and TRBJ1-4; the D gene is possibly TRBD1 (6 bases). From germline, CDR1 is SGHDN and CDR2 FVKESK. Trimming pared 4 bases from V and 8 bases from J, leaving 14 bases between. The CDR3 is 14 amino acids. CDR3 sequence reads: CASSPRGAREKLFF. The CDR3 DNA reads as TGTGCCAGCAGCCCTCGGGGGGCTAGAGAAAAACTGTTTTTT.

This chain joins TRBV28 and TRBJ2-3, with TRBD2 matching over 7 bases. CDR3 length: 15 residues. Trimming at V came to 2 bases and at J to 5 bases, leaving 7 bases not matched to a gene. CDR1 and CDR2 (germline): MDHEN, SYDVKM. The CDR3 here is CASSLAGARRDTQYF. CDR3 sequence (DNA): TGTGCCAGCAGTTTAGCGGGAGCCAGGAGAGATACGCAGTATTTT. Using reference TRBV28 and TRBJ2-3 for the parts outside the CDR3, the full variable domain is DVKVTQSSRYLVKRTGEKVFLECVQDMDHENMFWYRQDPGLGLRLIYFSYDVKMKEKGDIPEGYSVSREKKERFSLILESASTNQTSMYLCASSLAGARRDTQYFGPGTRLTVL.

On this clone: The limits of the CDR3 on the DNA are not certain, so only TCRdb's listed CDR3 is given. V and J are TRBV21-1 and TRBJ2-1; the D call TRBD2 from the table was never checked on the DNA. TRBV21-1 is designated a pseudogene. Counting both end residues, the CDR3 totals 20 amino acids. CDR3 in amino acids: CASSKAPTRVAGGIVDEQFF.

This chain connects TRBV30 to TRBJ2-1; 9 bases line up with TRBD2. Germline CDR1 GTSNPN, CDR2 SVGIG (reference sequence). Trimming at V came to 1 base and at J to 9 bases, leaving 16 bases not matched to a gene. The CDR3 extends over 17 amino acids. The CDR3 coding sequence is TGTGCCTGGAGTGCCCCATTCGGTAGCGGGAGCGAGAGTGAGCAGTTCTTC. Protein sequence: CAWSAPFGSGSESEQFF. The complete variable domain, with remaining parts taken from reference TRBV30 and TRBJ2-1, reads SQTIHQWPATLVQPVGSPLSLECTVEGTSNPNLYWYRQAAGRGLQLLFYSVGIGQISSEVPQNLSASRPQDRQFILSSKKLLLSDSGFYLCAWSAPFGSGSESEQFFGPGTRLTVL.

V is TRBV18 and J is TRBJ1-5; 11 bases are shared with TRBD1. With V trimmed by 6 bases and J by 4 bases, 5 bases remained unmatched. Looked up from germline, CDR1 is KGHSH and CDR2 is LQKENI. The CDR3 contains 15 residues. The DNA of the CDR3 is TGTGCCAGCTCCCTCGGGACAGGGGGTAATCAGCCCCAGCATTTT. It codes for CASSLGTGGNQPQHF.

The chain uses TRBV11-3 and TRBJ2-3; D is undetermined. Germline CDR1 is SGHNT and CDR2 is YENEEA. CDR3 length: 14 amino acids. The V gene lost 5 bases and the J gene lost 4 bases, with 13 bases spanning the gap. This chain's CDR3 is CASSQTSTSDTQYF. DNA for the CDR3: TGTGCCAGCAGCCAAACATCCACATCAGATACGCAGTATTTT.

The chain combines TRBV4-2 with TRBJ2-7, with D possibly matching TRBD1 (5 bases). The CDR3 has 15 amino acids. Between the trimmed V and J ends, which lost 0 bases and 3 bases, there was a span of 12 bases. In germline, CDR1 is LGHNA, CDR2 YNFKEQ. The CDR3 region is CASSQERAGRYEQYF. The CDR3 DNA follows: TGTGCCAGCAGCCAAGAAAGGGCAGGGCGCTACGAGCAGTACTTC.

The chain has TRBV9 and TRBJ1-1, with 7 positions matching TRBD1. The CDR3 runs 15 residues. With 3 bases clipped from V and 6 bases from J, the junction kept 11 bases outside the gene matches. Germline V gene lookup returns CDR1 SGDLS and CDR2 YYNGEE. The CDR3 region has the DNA TGTGCCAGCAGCGCCCGGGACAGTGTTCCGGCTGAAGCTTTCTTT. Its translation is CASSARDSVPAEAFF.

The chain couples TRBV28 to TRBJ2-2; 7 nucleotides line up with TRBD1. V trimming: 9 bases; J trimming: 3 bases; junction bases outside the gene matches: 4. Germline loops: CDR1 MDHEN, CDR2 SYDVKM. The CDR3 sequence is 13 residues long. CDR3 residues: CAREDRYTGELFF. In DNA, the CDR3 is TGTGCCAGGGAGGACAGGTACACCGGGGAGCTGTTTTTT.

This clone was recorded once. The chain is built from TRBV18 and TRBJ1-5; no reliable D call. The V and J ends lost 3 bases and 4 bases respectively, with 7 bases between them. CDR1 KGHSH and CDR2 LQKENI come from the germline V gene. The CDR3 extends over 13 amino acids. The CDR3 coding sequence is TGTGCCAGCTCACCGGGGAGAAATCAGCCCCAGCATTTT. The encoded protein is CASSPGRNQPQHF.

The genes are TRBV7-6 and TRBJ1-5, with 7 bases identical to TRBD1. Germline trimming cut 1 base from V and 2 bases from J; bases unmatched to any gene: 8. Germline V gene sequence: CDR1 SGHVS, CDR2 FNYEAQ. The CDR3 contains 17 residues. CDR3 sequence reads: CASSLEGEGARNQPQHF. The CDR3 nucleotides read TGTGCCAGCAGCTTAGAGGGTGAGGGGGCGCGCAATCAGCCCCAGCATTTT. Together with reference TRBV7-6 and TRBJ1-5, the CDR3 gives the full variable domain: GAGVSQSPRYKVTKRGQDVALRCDPISGHVSLYWYRQALGQGPEFLTYFNYEAQQDKSGLPNDRFSAERPEGSISTLTIQRTEQRDSAMYRCASSLEGEGARNQPQHFGDGTRLSIL.

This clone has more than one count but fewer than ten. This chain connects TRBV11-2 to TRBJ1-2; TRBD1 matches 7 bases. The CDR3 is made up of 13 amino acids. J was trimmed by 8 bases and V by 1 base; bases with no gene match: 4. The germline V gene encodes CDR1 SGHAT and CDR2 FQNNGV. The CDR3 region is CASSLVRGVGYTF. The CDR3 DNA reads TGTGCCAGCAGCTTAGTCAGGGGGGTCGGCTACACCTTC.

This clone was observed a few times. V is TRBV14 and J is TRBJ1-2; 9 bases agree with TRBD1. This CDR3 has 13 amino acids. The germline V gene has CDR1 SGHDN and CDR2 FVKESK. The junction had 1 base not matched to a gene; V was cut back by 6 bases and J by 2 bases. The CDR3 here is CASRGQGNYGYTF. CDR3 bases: TGTGCCAGCAGGGGACAGGGAAACTATGGCTACACCTTC.

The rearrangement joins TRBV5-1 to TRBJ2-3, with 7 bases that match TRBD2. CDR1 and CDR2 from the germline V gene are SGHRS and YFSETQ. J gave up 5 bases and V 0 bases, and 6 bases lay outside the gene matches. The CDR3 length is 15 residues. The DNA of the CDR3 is TGCGCCAGCAGCTTGGGGCGGGGGACGGGAGATACGCAGTATTTT. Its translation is CASSLGRGTGDTQYF. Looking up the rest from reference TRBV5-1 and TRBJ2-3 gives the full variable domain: KAGVTQTPRYLIKTRGQQVTLSCSPISGHRSVSWYQQTPGQGLQFLFEYFSETQRNKGNFPGRFSGRQFSNSRSEMNVSTLELGDSALYLCASSLGRGTGDTQYFGPGTRLTVL.

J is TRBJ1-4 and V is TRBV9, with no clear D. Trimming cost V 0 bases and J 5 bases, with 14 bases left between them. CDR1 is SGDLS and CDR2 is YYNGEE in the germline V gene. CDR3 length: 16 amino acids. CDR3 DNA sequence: TGTGCCAGCAGCGTAGGATTCTTGACACAGAATGAAAAACTGTTTTTT. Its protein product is CASSVGFLTQNEKLFF.

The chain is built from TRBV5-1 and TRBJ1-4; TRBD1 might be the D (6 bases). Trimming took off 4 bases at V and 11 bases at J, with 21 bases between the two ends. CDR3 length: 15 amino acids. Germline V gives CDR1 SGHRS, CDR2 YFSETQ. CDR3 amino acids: CASSKDTGLNRKLFF. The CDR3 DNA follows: TGCGCCAGCAGCAAAGACACAGGGTTAAATCGGAAACTGTTTTTT. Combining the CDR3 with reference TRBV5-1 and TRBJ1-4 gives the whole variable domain KAGVTQTPRYLIKTRGQQVTLSCSPISGHRSVSWYQQTPGQGLQFLFEYFSETQRNKGNFPGRFSGRQFSNSRSEMNVSTLELGDSALYLCASSKDTGLNRKLFFGSGTQLSVL.

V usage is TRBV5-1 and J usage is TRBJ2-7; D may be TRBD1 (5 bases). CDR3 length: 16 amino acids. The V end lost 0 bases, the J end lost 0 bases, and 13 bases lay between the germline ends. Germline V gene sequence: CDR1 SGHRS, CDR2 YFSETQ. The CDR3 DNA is TGCGCCAGCAGCTTGGGGGGCAGCCAGAGCTCCTACGAGCAGTACTTC. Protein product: CASSLGGSQSSYEQYF. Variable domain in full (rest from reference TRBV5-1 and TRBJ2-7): KAGVTQTPRYLIKTRGQQVTLSCSPISGHRSVSWYQQTPGQGLQFLFEYFSETQRNKGNFPGRFSGRQFSNSRSEMNVSTLELGDSALYLCASSLGGSQSSYEQYFGPGTRLTVT.

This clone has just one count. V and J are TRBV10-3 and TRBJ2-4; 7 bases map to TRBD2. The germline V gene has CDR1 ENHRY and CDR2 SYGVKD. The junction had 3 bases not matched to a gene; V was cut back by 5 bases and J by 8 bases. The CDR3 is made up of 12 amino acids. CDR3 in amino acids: CAISTRGDIQYF. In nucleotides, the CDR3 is TGTGCCATCAGTACCCGGGGGGACATTCAGTACTTC.

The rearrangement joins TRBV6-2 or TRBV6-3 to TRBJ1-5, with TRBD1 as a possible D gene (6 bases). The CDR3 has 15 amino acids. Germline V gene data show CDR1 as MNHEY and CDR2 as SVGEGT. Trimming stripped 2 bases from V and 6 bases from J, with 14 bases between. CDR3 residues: CASSYRQGISQPQHF. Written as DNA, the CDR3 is TGTGCCAGCAGTTACCGGCAGGGGATAAGTCAGCCCCAGCATTTT.

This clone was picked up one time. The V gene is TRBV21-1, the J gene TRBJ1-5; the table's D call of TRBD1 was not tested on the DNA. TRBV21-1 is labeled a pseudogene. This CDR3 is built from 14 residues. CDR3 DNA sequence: TGTGCCAGGATAAGGGACAGTCACAATCAGCCCCAGCATTTT. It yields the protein CARIRDSHNQPQHF.

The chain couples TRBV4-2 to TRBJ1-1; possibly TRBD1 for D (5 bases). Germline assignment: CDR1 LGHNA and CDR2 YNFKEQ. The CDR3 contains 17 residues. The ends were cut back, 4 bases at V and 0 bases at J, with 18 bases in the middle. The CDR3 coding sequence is TGTGCCAGCAGCCGCAGCTTGGGGGGAAGAATGAACACTGAAGCTTTCTTT. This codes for CASSRSLGGRMNTEAFF.

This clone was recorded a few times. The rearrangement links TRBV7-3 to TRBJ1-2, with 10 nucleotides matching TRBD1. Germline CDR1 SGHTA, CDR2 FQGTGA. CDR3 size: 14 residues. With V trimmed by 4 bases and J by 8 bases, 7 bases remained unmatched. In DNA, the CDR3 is TGTGCCAGCAGCTCGACAGGGGGCTCGTTAGGCTACACCTTC. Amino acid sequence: CASSSTGGSLGYTF.

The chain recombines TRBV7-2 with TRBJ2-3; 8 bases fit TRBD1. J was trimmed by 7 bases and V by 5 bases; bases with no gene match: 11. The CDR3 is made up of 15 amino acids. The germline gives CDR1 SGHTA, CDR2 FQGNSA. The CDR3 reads CASSQDRVTHHTQYF. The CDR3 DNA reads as TGTGCCAGCAGCCAGGACAGGGTTACTCATCATACGCAGTATTTT.